These 9 T cell receptor beta chains originate from one sample sequenced in a study of cytomegalovirus exposure and HLA in healthy donors. PCR employed 60 Vbeta and 13 Jbeta primers. Clones were read by immunoSEQ multiplex PCR, and TCRdb kept only the in-frame ones, dropping some. The sample lists 250,000 to 300,000 clones; 84% were seen once. Sequenced input: PBMCs. The receptor set was obtained from a woman aged 40 to 50 in good health and CMV-seropositive.

In nucleotides, the CDR3 is TGTGCCAGCAGCTTAGTGACAAGGGGTTCGGCTGAAGCTTTCTTT. It encodes CASSLVTRGSAEAFF. This chain links TRBV11-2 with TRBJ1-1; tentative D call: TRBD1 (5 bases). Germline V CDR1 and CDR2: SGHAT, FQNNGV. The CDR3 length is 15 residues. The ends were cut back, 1 base at V and 6 bases at J, with 15 bases in the middle. Variable domain in full (rest from reference TRBV11-2 and TRBJ1-1): EAGVAQSPRYKIIEKRQSVAFWCNPISGHATLYWYQQILGQGPKLLIQFQNNGVVDDSQLPKDRFSAERLKGVDSTLKIQPAKLEDSAVYLCASSLVTRGSAEAFFGQGTRLTVV.

This chain links TRBV15 with TRBJ1-4; TRBD1 is a possible D gene (5 bases). Trimming left V 3 bases short and J 4 bases short, with 6 bases between. CDR3 length: 13 amino acids. The germline CDR1 and CDR2 sequences are LNHNV and YYDKDF (reference sequence). The CDR3 is CATSSGGNEKLFF. CDR3 bases: TGTGCCACCAGCAGCGGGGGTAATGAAAAACTGTTTTTT.

This chain uses TRBV28 with TRBJ2-1, with TRBD2 matching over 7 bases. This CDR3 contains 15 residues. Germline V gives CDR1 MDHEN, CDR2 SYDVKM. Trimming took 5 bases from V and 0 from J; bases not matched to a gene: 4. The CDR3 bases are TGTGCCAGCAGTCCGAGCGGGAACTCCTACAATGAGCAGTTCTTC. Residues: CASSPSGNSYNEQFF.

The rearrangement joins TRBV27 to TRBJ1-1; 8 bases are a match to TRBD1. Germline CDR1 and CDR2: MNHEY and SMNVEV (reference sequence). With V trimmed by 2 bases and J by 5 bases, 7 bases remained unmatched. This CDR3 region has 15 residues. The CDR3 here is CASSLVGQGGTEAFF. In DNA form, the CDR3 reads TGTGCCAGCAGTTTAGTAGGACAGGGAGGAACTGAAGCTTTCTTT.

The sample holds a few counts of this clone. J is TRBJ2-7 and V is TRBV28; possibly TRBD2 for D (5 bases). V was trimmed by 3 bases and J by 2 bases, leaving 8 bases between them. The CDR3 spans 13 residues. Per germline, CDR1 MDHEN and CDR2 SYDVKM. The CDR3 DNA sequence: TGTGCCAGCAGTTTGACGGAGGCCTACGAGCAGTACTTC. Translating gives CASSLTEAYEQYF.

V usage is TRBV7-2 and J usage is TRBJ2-7; 11 positions agree with TRBD2. CDR1 is SGHTA and CDR2 is FQGNSA in the germline V gene. The CDR3 sequence is 16 residues long. Losses at the gene ends were 3 bases for V and 0 bases for J; bases not matched to a gene: 4. CDR3 loop: CASSFLAGGFSYEQYF. CDR3 nucleotide sequence: TGTGCCAGCAGCTTTCTAGCGGGGGGCTTCTCCTACGAGCAGTACTTC.

The gene calls are TRBV7-9 and TRBJ2-7; no reliable D call. This CDR3 contains 11 residues. V shed 5 bases and J shed 0 bases, with 2 bases lying between them. Germline CDR1 reads SEHNR; CDR2 reads FQNEAQ (reference sequence). CDR3 bases: TGTGCCAGCAGCCACTCCTACGAGCAGTACTTC. Translation: CASSHSYEQYF.

The V call is TRBV29-1, the J call TRBJ2-1; TRBD2 aligns across 12 bases. This CDR3 comprises 15 residues. Germline assignment: CDR1 SQVTM and CDR2 ANQGSEA. V trimming: 4 bases; J trimming: 9 bases; junction bases outside the gene matches: 10. The CDR3 bases are TGCAGCGTTGTTTCCGTCCTAGCGGGAGGGGGTGAGCAGTTCTTC. It specifies CSVVSVLAGGGEQFF.

This chain joins TRBV5-1 and TRBJ2-7; TRBD2 matches at 9 bases. Losses at the gene ends were 7 bases for V and 3 bases for J; bases not matched to a gene: 8. In germline, CDR1 is SGHRS, CDR2 YFSETQ. The CDR3 consists of 14 residues. CDR3: CASSPSSGIYEQYF. The DNA for the CDR3 is TGCGCCAGCTCCCCGTCTAGCGGGATCTACGAGCAGTACTTC. Full variable domain (rest looked up from reference TRBV5-1 and TRBJ2-7): KAGVTQTPRYLIKTRGQQVTLSCSPISGHRSVSWYQQTPGQGLQFLFEYFSETQRNKGNFPGRFSGRQFSNSRSEMNVSTLELGDSALYLCASSPSSGIYEQYFGPGTRLTVT.